This entry is about one T cell receptor beta chain. Authors' processing steps: From reference gene primer amplification, estimates of nucleated cell counts were derived. Using immunoSEQ multiplex PCR, the repertoire was profiled, and TCRdb retains in-frame clones only, with some absent. The DNA gave D and trimming, while V, J and clone size come from that table. Among 60,000 to 80,000 clones listed, almost 85% were seen once. This entry belongs to a study of blood T cell repertoires in COVID-19. Across the study: Samples came from the United States, Italy and Spain, spanning acute and convalescent COVID-19. T cells, B-cell-depleted T cells, or PBMCs supplied cDNA or gDNA.

Sequenced: peripheral blood. The receptor was derived from a man aged 50 or older with active COVID-19.

The CDR3 nucleotides are TGTGCCAGCTCACCCTCGGGACAGGGTGTCACCAACGTCCTGACTTTC. This codes for CASSPSGQGVTNVLTF. J is TRBJ2-6 and V is TRBV18; TRBD1 matches at 9 bases. This CDR3 comprises 16 residues. The V gene end was trimmed by 3 bases and the J gene end by 8 bases; junction bases not matched to a gene: 8. The germline gives CDR1 KGHSH, CDR2 LQKENI.